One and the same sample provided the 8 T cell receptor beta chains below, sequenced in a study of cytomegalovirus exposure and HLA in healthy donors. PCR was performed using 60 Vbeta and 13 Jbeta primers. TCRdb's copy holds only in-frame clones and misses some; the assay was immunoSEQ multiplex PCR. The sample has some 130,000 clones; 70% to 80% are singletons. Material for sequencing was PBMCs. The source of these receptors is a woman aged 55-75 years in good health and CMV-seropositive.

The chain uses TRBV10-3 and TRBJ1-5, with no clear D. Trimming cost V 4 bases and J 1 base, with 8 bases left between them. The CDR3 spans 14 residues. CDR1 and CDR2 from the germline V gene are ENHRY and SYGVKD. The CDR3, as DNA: TGTGCCATCAGTGGGAGTGGCAGCAATCAGCCCCAGCATTTT. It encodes CAISGSGSNQPQHF.

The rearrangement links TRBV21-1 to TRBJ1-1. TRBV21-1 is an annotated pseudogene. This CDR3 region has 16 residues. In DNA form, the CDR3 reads TGTGCCAGCAGCAAATTGATCGGGGCAGGGGAGGGTGAAGCTTTCTTT. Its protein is CASSKLIGAGEGEAFF.

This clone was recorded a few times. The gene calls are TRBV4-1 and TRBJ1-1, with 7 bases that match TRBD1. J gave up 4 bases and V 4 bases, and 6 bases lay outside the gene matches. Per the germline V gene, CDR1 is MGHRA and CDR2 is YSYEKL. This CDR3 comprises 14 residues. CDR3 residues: CASSPGGQLTEAFF. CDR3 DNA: TGCGCCAGCAGCCCCGGGGGACAGCTCACTGAAGCTTTCTTT.

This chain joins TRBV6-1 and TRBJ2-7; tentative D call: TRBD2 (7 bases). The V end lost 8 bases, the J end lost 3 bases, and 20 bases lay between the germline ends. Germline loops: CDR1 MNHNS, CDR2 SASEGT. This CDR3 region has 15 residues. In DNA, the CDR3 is TGTGCCAGCCCTGAAGGGGGGGACCTCGTCTACGAGCAGTACTTC. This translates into CASPEGGDLVYEQYF.

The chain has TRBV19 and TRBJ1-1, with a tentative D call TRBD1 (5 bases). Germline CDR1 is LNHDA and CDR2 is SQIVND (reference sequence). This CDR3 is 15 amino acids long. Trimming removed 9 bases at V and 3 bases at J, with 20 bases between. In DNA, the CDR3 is TGTGCCAGCCGCCGCGGGGGGGACGGGGACACTGAAGCTTTCTTT. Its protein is CASRRGGDGDTEAFF.

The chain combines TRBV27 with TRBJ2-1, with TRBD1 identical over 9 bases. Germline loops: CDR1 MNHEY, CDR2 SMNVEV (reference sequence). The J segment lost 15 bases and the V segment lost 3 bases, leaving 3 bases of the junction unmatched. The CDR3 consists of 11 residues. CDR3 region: CASSFGTGLFF. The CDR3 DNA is TGTGCCAGCAGTTTTGGGACAGGGCTGTTCTTC.

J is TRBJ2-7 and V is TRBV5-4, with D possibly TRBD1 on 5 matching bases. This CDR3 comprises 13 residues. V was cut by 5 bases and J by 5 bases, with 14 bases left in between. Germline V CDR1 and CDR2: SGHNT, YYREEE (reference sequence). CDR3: CASSPDTDHEQYF. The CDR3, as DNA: TGTGCCAGCAGTCCGGACACCGACCACGAGCAGTACTTC.

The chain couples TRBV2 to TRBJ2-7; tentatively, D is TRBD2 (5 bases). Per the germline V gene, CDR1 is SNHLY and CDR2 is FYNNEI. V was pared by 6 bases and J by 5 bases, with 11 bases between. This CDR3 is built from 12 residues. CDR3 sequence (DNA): TGTGCCAGCAGGGCTCCACTAGACGAGCAGTACTTC. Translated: CASRAPLDEQYF.